These 29 T cell receptor beta chains were all obtained from the same sample, sequenced in a study of Graves' ophthalmopathy and Graves' hyperthyroidism. TCR beta CDR3 amplification used RNA transcripts. The authors performed first-round RT-PCR with HTBI primers and then a second-round multiplex PCR. TCRdb reprocessed the multiplex PCR reads via MiXCR and lists one record per CDR3 protein. The table shows hundreds of thousands of distinct CDR3 sequences, with 15% occurring only once. Specimen: peripheral blood. The receptors stem from a woman under 30 with stable Graves' hyperthyroidism.

This clonotype was counted many times. V is TRBV9 and J is TRBJ2-5; 9 nucleotides match TRBD1. V gave up 0 bases and J gave up 5 bases; unmatched junction bases: 8. Germline V gives CDR1 SGDLS, CDR2 YYNGEE. The CDR3 has 16 amino acids. The CDR3 sequence is CASSVGGTGSGETQYF. In nucleotides, the CDR3 is TGTGCCAGCAGCGTAGGCGGGACAGGGTCTGGGGAGACCCAGTACTTC.

The table lists this clonotype with a few counts. This chain uses TRBV12-3 or TRBV12-4 with TRBJ1-5; TRBD1 aligns across 12 bases. J was trimmed by 7 bases and V by 5 bases; bases with no gene match: 6. This CDR3 comprises 15 residues. The CDR3 loop is CASSTGQGARQPQHF. The CDR3 bases are TGTGCCAGCAGTACGGGACAGGGGGCACGACAGCCCCAGCATTTT.

Many counts were recorded for this clonotype. The chain recombines TRBV19 with TRBJ1-1; 8 nucleotides agree with TRBD1. Losses at the gene ends were 5 bases for V and 0 bases for J; bases not matched to a gene: 20. Germline loops: CDR1 LNHDA, CDR2 SQIVND (reference sequence). The CDR3 is made up of 20 amino acids. This CDR3 is CASSRRVWGTGGSMNTEAFF. In nucleotides, the CDR3 is TGTGCCAGTAGTCGGAGGGTGTGGGGGACAGGAGGCTCCATGAACACTGAAGCTTTCTTT. Based on the CDR3 plus reference TRBV19 and TRBJ1-1, the full variable domain is DGGITQSPKYLFRKEGQNVTLSCEQNLNHDAMYWYRQDPGQGLRLIYYSQIVNDFQKGDIAEGYSVSREKKESFPLTVTSAQKNPTAFYLCASSRRVWGTGGSMNTEAFFGQGTRLTVV.

This clonotype was counted at least ten times. This rearrangement joins TRBV19 to TRBJ1-2; no firm D call. Between the trimmed V and J ends, which lost 5 bases and 5 bases, there was a span of 15 bases. The CDR3 sequence is 14 residues long. Germline CDR1 and CDR2: LNHDA and SQIVND (reference sequence). CDR3 amino acids: CASSLPARSYGYTF. CDR3 in DNA: TGTGCCAGTAGTCTCCCCGCCAGATCTTATGGCTACACCTTC.

There are a few counts of this clonotype. The chain recombines TRBV6-7 with TRBJ2-7, with no clear D. TRBV6-7 is an ORF for which the function is uncertain. This CDR3 is built from 15 residues. V lost 0 bases to trimming and J lost 4 bases, with 13 bases between them. In DNA form, the CDR3 reads TGTGCCAGCAGTTACTCGAAATTGTGCTGGTACGAGCAGTACTTC. This encodes CASSYSKLCWYEQYF.

This chain joins TRBV11-3 and TRBJ2-7, with 8 bases aligning to TRBD1. J lost 2 bases, V lost 5 bases, and 8 bases had no gene match. The germline V gene encodes CDR1 SGHNT and CDR2 YENEEA. The CDR3 covers 15 residues. In DNA, the CDR3 is TGTGCCAGCAGCCCAACTTGGGGACAGGCCTACGAGCAGTACTTC. This encodes CASSPTWGQAYEQYF.

This clonotype has a count of ten or more. The chain employs TRBV15 and TRBJ1-2; 8 positions match TRBD1. V shed 0 bases, J shed 6 bases, and the junction held 6 bases outside the gene matches. Germline assignment: CDR1 LNHNV and CDR2 YYDKDF (reference sequence). The CDR3 covers 15 residues. The CDR3 DNA follows: TGTGCCACCAGCAGAGATAAAACAGGGGGACATGGCTACACCTTC. Translation gives CATSRDKTGGHGYTF.

The sample holds many counts of this clonotype. V is TRBV12-3 or TRBV12-4 and J is TRBJ1-6; the match to TRBD1 covers 9 bases. The CDR3 is 16 residues long. Trimming removed 4 bases from V and 6 bases from J; junction bases left unmatched: 7. CDR3 nucleotides: TGTGCCAGCAGTTCCCACAGGGGGCGCGTTAATTCACCCCTCCACTTT. Translated, it gives CASSSHRGRVNSPLHF.

This clonotype came up many times. This chain links TRBV5-1 with TRBJ1-1, with D hard to call. This CDR3 comprises 15 residues. Trimming stripped 5 bases from V and 1 base from J, with 15 bases between. Germline V gene lookup returns CDR1 SGHRS and CDR2 YFSETQ. Written as DNA, the CDR3 is TGCGCCAGCAGACCTGGAGGTGCGGAGAACACTGAAGCTTTCTTT. Amino acids: CASRPGGAENTEAFF.

J is TRBJ2-4 and V is TRBV6-1; a possible D gene is TRBD2 (7 bases). CDR3 length: 15 residues. CDR1 is MNHNS, CDR2 SASEGT, per germline. The V and J ends lost 6 bases and 5 bases respectively, with 17 bases between them. CDR3 in amino acids: CASSRTRGAENIQYF. The CDR3 DNA is TGTGCCAGCAGCAGGACTCGGGGGGCGGAAAACATTCAGTACTTC.

This clonotype was seen repeatedly, ten times or more. This sequence joins TRBV29-1 and TRBJ1-1; D remains ambiguous. Trimming removed 8 bases at V and 0 bases at J, with 10 bases between. CDR1 SQVTM and CDR2 ANQGSEA come from the germline V gene. The CDR3 spans 12 residues. CDR3 protein: CSWRYMNTEAFF. CDR3 DNA sequence: TGCAGCTGGCGTTACATGAACACTGAAGCTTTCTTT.

This clonotype was seen ten or more times. In DNA, the CDR3 is TGTGCCAGCAGTTTAGCGGCAGGGCTAGCCAAAAACATTCAGTACTTC. The encoded protein is CASSLAAGLAKNIQYF. The chain has TRBV12-3 or TRBV12-4 and TRBJ2-4, with D perhaps matching TRBD1 (5 bases). The germline V and J ends were trimmed by 0 bases and 0 bases, with 9 bases remaining between them. This CDR3 comprises 16 residues.

This clonotype appeared many times. This chain connects TRBV10-3 to TRBJ1-6; 7 bases fit TRBD1. V shed 10 bases and J 0 bases; nucleotides not matched to a gene: 3. The CDR3 consists of 14 residues. Germline V gives CDR1 ENHRY, CDR2 SYGVKD. CDR3 sequence (DNA): TGTGCCACGACAGGGAGCTCCTATAATTCACCCCTCCACTTT. Encoded protein: CATTGSSYNSPLHF.

This clonotype was observed many times. The chain couples TRBV7-2 to TRBJ2-5, with TRBD2 matching over 9 bases. The CDR3 extends over 15 amino acids. V lost 4 bases, J lost 3 bases, and 6 bases stayed unmatched. Germline-derived CDR1 and CDR2 are SGHTA and FQGNSA. The CDR3 reads CASSSSAGGEETQYF. The CDR3 coding sequence is TGTGCCAGCAGCTCGTCGGCGGGGGGGGAAGAGACCCAGTACTTC.

This clonotype was picked up a small number of times. The chain combines TRBV27 with TRBJ1-2; tentatively, D is TRBD1 (6 bases). In germline, CDR1 is MNHEY, CDR2 SMNVEV (reference sequence). This CDR3 is 16 amino acids long. Trimming stripped 6 bases from V and 8 bases from J, with 25 bases between. DNA of the CDR3: TGTGCCAGCAGGAATAGAACAGGGACCTCCTCTGGGGGCTACACCTTC. It encodes CASRNRTGTSSGGYTF.

This clonotype was recorded many times. This chain connects TRBV7-2 to TRBJ1-2, with unresolved D. V lost 3 bases, J lost 2 bases, and 10 bases lay in between. This CDR3 is built from 14 residues. CDR1 SGHTA and CDR2 FQGNSA come from the germline V gene. CDR3 DNA: TGTGCCAGCAGCTTGTCGGGCAGCAACTATGGCTACACCTTC. This encodes CASSLSGSNYGYTF.

This clonotype was detected many times. The chain has TRBV7-2 and TRBJ1-2, with D perhaps TRBD1 (6 bases). V was clipped by 5 bases and J by 4 bases, with 14 bases between them. Germline V gene lookup returns CDR1 SGHTA and CDR2 FQGNSA. The CDR3 extends over 14 amino acids. The CDR3 coding sequence is TGTGCCAGCAGCGCGACAGGAGCCATCTATGGCTACACCTTC. Translated: CASSATGAIYGYTF.

This clonotype has at least ten counts. This rearrangement joins TRBV28 to TRBJ1-2; D unclear. Trimming cost V 6 bases and J 4 bases, with 3 bases left between them. CDR1 and CDR2 from the germline V gene are MDHEN and SYDVKM. The CDR3 is 10 amino acids. CDR3 loop: CASRGYGYTF. CDR3 DNA: TGTGCCAGCAGAGGCTATGGCTACACCTTC.

This clonotype was seen ten or more times. The V call is TRBV12-3 or TRBV12-4, the J call TRBJ1-5, with D possibly being TRBD1 (5 bases). V was clipped by 6 bases and J by 3 bases, with 15 bases between them. CDR3 size: 15 residues. The CDR3 DNA follows: TGTGCCAGCAGGCAGATCACAGGTACCAATCAGCCCCAGCATTTT. The encoded protein is CASRQITGTNQPQHF.

In this sample, this clonotype turned up many times. This chain links TRBV19 with TRBJ1-3; the D gene is possibly TRBD1 (5 bases). V lost 10 bases, J lost 0 bases, and 10 bases lay in between. This CDR3 region has 13 residues. CDR1 and CDR2 from the germline V gene are LNHDA and SQIVND (reference sequence). CDR3 residues: CAIGTVSGNTIYF. The CDR3 DNA sequence: TGTGCCATTGGGACCGTCTCTGGAAACACCATATATTTT.

Many counts were recorded for this clonotype. The genes are TRBV10-3 and TRBJ1-6; TRBD1 matches at 10 bases. Trimming took 7 bases from V and 8 from J; bases not matched to a gene: 5. CDR3 length equals 14 residues. CDR1 is ENHRY and CDR2 is SYGVKD in the germline V gene. The CDR3 DNA reads TGTGCCATCAATTCCGGGACAGGGGATTCACCCCTCCACTTT. This encodes CAINSGTGDSPLHF.

V usage is TRBV4-2 and J usage is TRBJ2-7; 9 bases are a match to TRBD2. CDR1 and CDR2 from the germline V gene are LGHNA and YNFKEQ. V was clipped by 4 bases and J by 7 bases; unmatched bases: 20. This CDR3 contains 18 residues. CDR3 sequence reads: CASSRLPLAGGRIEEQYF. The DNA of the CDR3 is TGTGCCAGCAGCCGACTGCCACTCGCGGGGGGGCGGATAGAAGAGCAGTACTTC.

This clonotype was seen more than once but under ten times. This chain connects TRBV19 to TRBJ1-1; D gene unclear. Trimming took off 3 bases at V and 2 bases at J, with 16 bases between the two ends. The CDR3 consists of 16 residues. Germline CDR1 LNHDA, CDR2 SQIVND (reference sequence). The CDR3 nucleotides are TGTGCCAGTAGTATTTGGGGTCAGCGTTTAAACACTGAAGCTTTCTTT. This gives the protein CASSIWGQRLNTEAFF.

The rearrangement uses TRBV6-2 or TRBV6-3 and TRBJ2-7; TRBD2 aligns across 13 bases. Per the germline V gene, CDR1 is MNHEY and CDR2 is SVGEGT. The CDR3 loop spans 18 amino acids. J was trimmed by 0 bases and V by 5 bases; bases with no gene match: 10. The CDR3 region is CASSHHWTSGGSSYEQYF. CDR3 nucleotides: TGTGCCAGCAGTCATCATTGGACTAGCGGGGGAAGCTCCTACGAGCAGTACTTC.

This clonotype has at least ten counts. The chain carries TRBV19 and TRBJ1-2; tentatively, D is TRBD1 (6 bases). The V end lost 8 bases, the J end lost 4 bases, and 11 bases lay between the germline ends. Germline CDR1 and CDR2: LNHDA and SQIVND (reference sequence). The CDR3 is made up of 12 amino acids. CDR3 coding DNA: TGTGCCAGTGGTCGGGGGGCCTATGGCTACACCTTC. This encodes CASGRGAYGYTF.

The chain recombines TRBV3-1 with TRBJ1-5, with D possibly TRBD1 on 6 matching bases. Germline-derived CDR1 and CDR2 are LGHDT and YNNKEL (reference sequence). This CDR3 comprises 14 residues. V was shortened by 2 bases and J by 6 bases, with 11 bases between the two germline ends. CDR3 residues: CASSQSRGSQPQHF. The CDR3, as DNA: TGTGCCAGCAGCCAATCCAGGGGAAGTCAGCCCCAGCATTTT.

This clonotype was seen repeatedly, ten times or more. The chain couples TRBV2 to TRBJ1-1, with 7 bases aligning to TRBD1. The CDR3 contains 14 residues. V gave up 7 bases and J gave up 3 bases; unmatched junction bases: 8. CDR1 is SNHLY and CDR2 is FYNNEI in the germline V gene. The CDR3 DNA is TGTGCCAGCATCAGGGGGTGGGGGGACACTGAAGCTTTCTTT. This translates into CASIRGWGDTEAFF. The full variable domain, its missing parts supplied by reference TRBV2 and TRBJ1-1, is EPEVTQTPSHQVTQMGQEVILRCVPISNHLYFYWYRQILGQKVEFLVSFYNNEISEKSEIFDDQFSVERPDGSNFTLKIRSTKLEDSAMYFCASIRGWGDTEAFFGQGTRLTVV.

This clonotype was counted at least ten times. This chain uses TRBV7-2 with TRBJ1-1; D unclear. Trimming removed 5 bases from V and 0 bases from J, with 10 bases in between. The CDR3 consists of 14 residues. Germline lookup yields CDR1 SGHTA and CDR2 FQGNSA. This CDR3 reads CASSRMVVNTEAFF. CDR3 DNA: TGTGCCAGCAGCCGAATGGTGGTGAACACTGAAGCTTTCTTT.

This clonotype has a count of ten or more. The chain joins TRBV14 to TRBJ2-7; D unclear. The CDR3 extends over 15 amino acids. Germline CDR1 is SGHDN and CDR2 is FVKESK. Deletions cut 0 bases from V and 2 bases from J, with 11 bases between. The CDR3: CASSQEQYHPYEQYF. CDR3 coding DNA: TGTGCCAGCAGCCAAGAACAGTATCACCCCTACGAGCAGTACTTC.